These 25 T cell receptor beta chains originate from one sample sequenced in a study of neurological immune-mediated disorders. TCRdb reanalysed the 5' RACE reads using MiXCR and keeps one entry per CDR3 protein. In the table there are some 77,000 distinct CDR3 sequences, around 15% of which are singletons. The time point here: longitudinal time-point 1 (baseline). The sample was PBMCs. These receptor sequences come from a female donor with HTLV-1-associated myelopathy (HAM/TSP).

This clonotype was counted ten times or more. This chain connects TRBV5-1 to TRBJ1-1, with 7 bases identical to TRBD1. This CDR3 spans 15 amino acids. Germline V gene sequence: CDR1 SGHRS, CDR2 YFSETQ. Trimming at V came to 4 bases and at J to 3 bases, leaving 9 bases not matched to a gene. The CDR3 DNA follows: TGCGCCAGCAGCGAACAGACAGGGAGTCACACTGAAGCTTTCTTT. It codes for CASSEQTGSHTEAFF.

The chain couples TRBV28 to TRBJ2-3; D unclear. Trimming pared 5 bases from V and 0 bases from J, leaving 6 bases between. CDR3 length equals 13 residues. CDR1 and CDR2 (germline): MDHEN, SYDVKM. The CDR3 DNA is TGTGCCAGCAGTCCTCCAAGCACAGATACGCAGTATTTT. Its protein product is CASSPPSTDTQYF.

This clonotype was observed many times. The gene calls are TRBV29-1 and TRBJ1-3; 7 bases map to TRBD1. The germline CDR1 and CDR2 sequences are SQVTM and ANQGSEA. With V trimmed by 5 bases and J by 0 bases, 4 bases remained unmatched. This CDR3 has 14 amino acids. CDR3 protein: CSVSTGPSGNTIYF. The CDR3 DNA follows: TGCAGCGTTTCGACAGGGCCCTCTGGAAACACCATATATTTT.

This rearrangement joins TRBV18 to TRBJ2-3, with D perhaps given as TRBD1 or TRBD2 (5 bases each). CDR1 and CDR2 (germline): KGHSH, LQKENI. Trimming pared 0 bases from V and 1 base from J, leaving 5 bases between. This CDR3 is 14 amino acids long. Here the CDR3 reads CASSPPGGTDTQYF. CDR3 sequence (DNA): TGTGCCAGCTCACCACCGGGGGGCACAGATACGCAGTATTTT.

This clonotype appeared many times. The chain links TRBV21-1 to TRBJ2-7. TRBV21-1 counts as a pseudogene. The CDR3 loop spans 12 amino acids. The CDR3 loop is CASSNSRNEQYF. In nucleotides, the CDR3 is TGTGCCAGCAGCAACTCGAGGAACGAGCAGTACTTC.

In its sample, this clonotype was seen a few times. V and J are TRBV11-2 and TRBJ2-3; TRBD2 matches 9 bases. CDR1 and CDR2 from the germline V gene are SGHAT and FQNNGV. The CDR3 has 16 residues. The trim removed 1 base at V and 3 bases at J, leaving 5 bases unmatched. The CDR3 DNA reads TGTGCCAGCAGCTTAGCCGGGACTAGCCCTACAGATACGCAGTATTTT. This encodes CASSLAGTSPTDTQYF.

This clonotype was seen at least ten times. The gene calls are TRBV11-2 and TRBJ1-3; a weak D match, TRBD1 (6 bases). Deletions cut 3 bases from V and 4 bases from J, with 13 bases between. Germline CDR1 SGHAT, CDR2 FQNNGV. The CDR3 loop spans 15 amino acids. The CDR3 reads CASSLIRGAGNTIYF. CDR3 bases: TGTGCCAGCAGCTTGATTCGGGGGGCCGGAAACACCATATATTTT.

Many counts were recorded for this clonotype. The J gene is TRBJ2-3, the V gene TRBV29-1, with a tentative D call TRBD2 (5 bases). The germline V gene encodes CDR1 SQVTM and CDR2 ANQGSEA. The CDR3 is 17 residues long. Trimming left V 1 base short and J 2 bases short, with 19 bases between. The CDR3 bases are TGCAGCGTTGAAGGCCTACCGACGGAGGATATCACAGATACGCAGTATTTT. Translation gives CSVEGLPTEDITDTQYF.

Ten or more counts support this clonotype. The chain couples TRBV7-9 to TRBJ2-7, with TRBD2 as a possible D gene (6 bases). The V end lost 6 bases, the J end lost 2 bases, and 17 bases lay between the germline ends. The germline CDR1 and CDR2 sequences are SEHNR and FQNEAQ (reference sequence). The CDR3 is made up of 15 amino acids. CDR3 protein: CASRKSGLHTYEQYF. The DNA for the CDR3 is TGTGCCAGCAGGAAGAGCGGGCTTCATACCTACGAGCAGTACTTC.

This clonotype was detected many times. V is TRBV20-1 and J is TRBJ2-7; either TRBD1 or TRBD2 may fit D (5 bases each). The germline V gene encodes CDR1 DFQATT and CDR2 SNEGSKA (reference sequence). The V gene lost 6 bases and the J gene lost 2 bases, with 17 bases spanning the gap. This CDR3 has 14 amino acids. The CDR3 coding sequence is TGCAGTGCCACCCCCGGACGGGGACCCTACGAGCAGTACTTC. Its protein product is CSATPGRGPYEQYF.

This clonotype was counted at least ten times. The chain has TRBV5-6 and TRBJ2-2; a weak D match, TRBD2 (5 bases). This CDR3 comprises 16 residues. The V end was cut by 4 bases, the J end by 4 bases, with 17 bases between. The germline V gene has CDR1 SGHDT and CDR2 YYEEEE. CDR3 DNA: TGTGCCAGCAGCACCGTAGGGCAGGCGGGCACCGGGGAGCTGTTTTTT. Its translation: CASSTVGQAGTGELFF.

This clonotype has a handful of counts. This chain links TRBV12-3 or TRBV12-4 with TRBJ2-2; 7 bases align to TRBD1. The CDR3 spans 15 residues. After removal of 5 bases from V and 2 bases from J, the junction contained 5 bases not matched to a gene. CDR3 protein: CASSEGAFNTGELFF. The CDR3 nucleotides are TGTGCCAGCAGTGAGGGGGCATTCAACACCGGGGAGCTGTTTTTT.

This rearrangement joins TRBV12-3 or TRBV12-4 to TRBJ1-2; 10 nucleotides agree with TRBD1. The V segment lost 6 bases and the J segment 7 bases; nucleotides outside the gene matches: 11. The CDR3 consists of 15 residues. The CDR3 reads CASSRPGTGASGYTF. The CDR3 DNA sequence: TGTGCCAGCAGCCGTCCCGGGACAGGGGCCTCTGGCTACACCTTC.

This clonotype was recorded at least ten times. This chain joins TRBV28 and TRBJ1-1; D gene ambiguous. CDR3 length: 14 amino acids. The germline gives CDR1 MDHEN, CDR2 SYDVKM. V lost 2 bases and J lost 0, with 7 bases in between. CDR3 bases: TGTGCCAGCAGTTTAACAGCGATGAACACTGAAGCTTTCTTT. Translation: CASSLTAMNTEAFF.

By share, this clonotype ranks as medium-sized. The rearrangement uses TRBV28 and TRBJ2-3; tentative D call: TRBD1 (6 bases). The CDR3 contains 13 residues. The germline V gene encodes CDR1 MDHEN and CDR2 SYDVKM. With 6 bases removed from V and 6 bases from J, the gap between germline ends came to 13 bases. CDR3 amino acids: CASSRSGADTQYF. The CDR3 bases are TGTGCCAGCAGCCGATCAGGGGCCGATACGCAGTATTTT.

V is TRBV30 and J is TRBJ1-1, with TRBD1 as a possible D gene (5 bases). Germline V CDR1 and CDR2: GTSNPN, SVGIG (reference sequence). V was cut by 0 bases and J by 4 bases, with 9 bases left in between. The CDR3 consists of 13 residues. CDR3 nucleotide sequence: TGTGCCTGGAGTGTGGGGGAGACCACTGAAGCTTTCTTT. It translates to CAWSVGETTEAFF.

This clonotype was counted many times. The chain combines TRBV5-1 with TRBJ1-2; D not resolved. V was pared by 4 bases and J by 4 bases, with 14 bases between. Per germline, CDR1 SGHRS and CDR2 YFSETQ. CDR3 length: 14 amino acids. CDR3 loop: CASSPGKGPYGYTF. CDR3 in DNA: TGCGCCAGCAGCCCCGGGAAGGGTCCCTATGGCTACACCTTC.

This clonotype was detected ten times or more. The gene calls are TRBV5-1 and TRBJ1-5; TRBD1 might be the D (6 bases). CDR3 length equals 15 residues. Between the trimmed V and J ends, which lost 4 bases and 7 bases, there was a span of 18 bases. CDR1 SGHRS and CDR2 YFSETQ come from the germline V gene. In DNA, the CDR3 is TGCGCCAGCAGCCAGACAGGCGTCGGTGGACAGCCCCAGCATTTT. It is translated as CASSQTGVGGQPQHF.

This clonotype was recorded many times. The V and J genes are TRBV7-9 and TRBJ2-7; D ambiguous. The CDR3 consists of 13 residues. Germline V gene lookup returns CDR1 SEHNR and CDR2 FQNEAQ (reference sequence). Between the trimmed V and J ends, which lost 5 bases and 1 base, there was a span of 9 bases. The CDR3 is CASSPTTSYEQYF. CDR3 bases: TGTGCCAGCAGCCCAACCACATCCTACGAGCAGTACTTC.

The chain employs TRBV6-5 and TRBJ2-3; 11 nucleotides agree with TRBD2. The CDR3 extends over 14 amino acids. CDR1 and CDR2 (germline): MNHEY, SVGAGI. V lost 6 bases and J lost 3; bases outside the gene matches: 2. CDR3: CASRRLAGTDTQYF. CDR3 coding DNA: TGTGCCAGCAGAAGACTAGCGGGGACAGATACGCAGTATTTT.

This clonotype appeared many times. CDR3 loop: CASSPLNDQPQHF. In DNA, the CDR3 is TGCGCCAGCAGCCCCCTTAATGATCAGCCCCAGCATTTT. This chain connects TRBV4-1 to TRBJ1-5; D gene unclear. There are 13 residues in the CDR3. Looked up from germline, CDR1 is MGHRA and CDR2 is YSYEKL. V was clipped by 4 bases and J by 5 bases, with 9 bases between them.

As concerns this clonotype: This could be a read error, since a much larger clone is one nucleotide away. J is TRBJ2-7 and V is TRBV14, with 9 nucleotides matching TRBD1. The CDR3 runs 14 residues. Per the germline V gene, CDR1 is SGHDN and CDR2 is FVKESK. V was pared by 4 bases and J by 12 bases, with 13 bases of the junction left unmatched. CDR3 sequence: CASSRNQGQGLMYF. CDR3 coding DNA: TGTGCCAGCAGCCGAAATCAGGGACAGGGACTTATGTACTTC.

This clonotype was seen many times. This sequence joins TRBV20-1 and TRBJ2-5; tentative D call: TRBD2 (5 bases). Germline V lookup: CDR1 DFQATT, CDR2 SNEGSKA (reference sequence). This CDR3 is built from 14 residues. Trimming cost V 5 bases and J 4 bases, with 17 bases left between them. This chain's CDR3 is CSAYTSRVTETQYF. The DNA of the CDR3 is TGCAGTGCTTACACTAGTCGGGTGACAGAGACCCAGTACTTC.

V usage is TRBV5-1 and J usage is TRBJ2-6; 8 nucleotides align to TRBD2. In germline, CDR1 is SGHRS, CDR2 YFSETQ. This CDR3 contains 17 residues. The trim removed 0 bases at V and 0 bases at J, leaving 2 bases unmatched. CDR3 DNA sequence: TGCGCCAGCAGCTTGGCCGGGGGGGACTCTGGGGCCAACGTCCTGACTTTC. Translation: CASSLAGGDSGANVLTF.

This clonotype was found many times. This chain connects TRBV27 to TRBJ2-4; unclear D gene. Trimming stripped 5 bases from V and 2 bases from J, with 10 bases between. Germline lookup yields CDR1 MNHEY and CDR2 SMNVEV (reference sequence). The CDR3 length is 14 residues. For the CDR3, the DNA is TGTGCCAGCAGTCGACTGGGCCCCAAAAACATTCAGTACTTC. Amino acids: CASSRLGPKNIQYF.